This note documents a single TCR beta chain sequence. The junction departs from the called germline gene at one end, perhaps through a read error. This sample is part of a study of T-cell reconstitution after alpha-beta-depleted transplantation in children. Germline V gene sequence: CDR1 LGHDT, CDR2 YNNKEL (reference sequence). The CDR3 has 15 amino acids. This sample's TCRbeta library carried unique molecular identifier barcodes. TCRdb recomputed calls from the PCR reads with MiXCR, one row per CDR3 protein. The sample contains approximately 340,000 distinct CDR3 sequences, about 9.3% of which appear only once.

This sample comprised PBMCs from the stem cell graft donor, obtained from the stem cell graft. This receptor was identified in a human donor who donated a stem cell graft to a child with acute lymphoblastic leukemia. This sequence joins TRBV3-1 and TRBJ1-1; D is possibly TRBD1 (6 bases). Here the CDR3 reads CASSRRQAGGTGAFF. CDR3 coding DNA: TGTGCCAGCAGCCGCCGACAGGCCGGGGGCACTGGAGCTTTCTTT.